This TCR beta chain is drawn from a study of siplizumab effects on memory and regulatory T cells. Study-wide results and caveats: Naive T cells looked more diverse than memory cells, and they looked like major contributors to the alloresponse. Sequences below about 10^-5 frequency were poorly captured. As a result, only a minor fraction of alloreactive clones mapped to unstimulated subsets.

Trimming cost V 7 bases and J 5 bases, with 18 bases left between them. The germline V gene encodes CDR1 SGHTA and CDR2 FQGTGA. This CDR3 spans 15 amino acids. Clones were sequenced by immunoSEQ multiplex PCR, and TCRdb holds only the in-frame ones, with some missing. The sample yields around 100,000 clones, roughly 94% seen once. Turning to this clone: Antigen unknown.

Sequenced sample: Tregs sorted from blood. The rearrangement links TRBV7-3 to TRBJ2-1, with TRBD2 as a possible D gene (5 bases). This TCR derives from a human donor in good health. CDR3 DNA: TGTGCCAGCACCCTTAACGAGGGCCTGAACAATGAGCAGTTCTTC. Protein product: CASTLNEGLNNEQFF.